This T cell receptor (beta chain) was observed in a study of blood T cell repertoires in COVID-19 (dated by TCRdb to between 2020 and 2021). As for the study more broadly: Samples from collaborators originated in the United States, Italy and Spain and spanned both the acute and convalescent phases of COVID-19. The prospective study material was composed of cDNA or gDNA derived from T cells, B-cell-depleted T cells, or PBMCs. Subjects who had been exposed to COVID-19, were actively infected with it, or had recovered from it provided the deeply sampled blood TCRbeta repertoires that made up the dataset. A freely available public database, intended as a resource for researchers studying the immune response to SARS-CoV-2, is where the repertoires were released. Samples came from the ongoing ImmuneRACE study (first 160 participants) plus 1,254 subjects from 6 global collaborators. A de-identified subject ID, COVID-19 status, age in years and sex were almost always included in the sample metadata. Where available, HLA class I and class II types were obtained from metadata supplied by the sample provider rather than from assay-based typing. Results and caveats for the whole study, not just this receptor: Clinical and demographic metadata were provided uncurated, with the amount varying by source and participant.

Trimming accounts for 2 bases at V and 4 bases at J, while the number of junction bases matched to no gene is 4. The CDR3 has 14 amino acids, counting the end cysteine and phenylalanine. Only the CDR3 DNA is retained, 42 bases long and in frame from the first base. CDR1 and CDR2, per the germline V gene (reference sequence), are SGHNT and YYREEE. TCRbeta CDR3 regions were amplified from genomic DNA by means of the immunoSEQ Assay, a bias-controlled multiplex PCR. The paper's processing steps were these. The number of nucleated cells in each sample was estimated by amplification of reference gene primers within the assay. To quantify the absolute abundance of each unique TCRbeta CDR3 rearrangement, sequence reads were collapsed and filtered. For each sample, productive Simpson clonality was calculated as the square root of Simpson's diversity index over productive rearrangements. As stored in TCRdb, this immuneACCESS dataset retains in-frame rearrangements with V and J assigned. A fraction of the clones does not appear; measured against another copy, unresolved V genes explain less than half of the discrepancy, and the remainder lacks a known reason. V and J calls and clone size are given by that table; D and trimming were obtained from the DNA. This sample lists about 100,000 clones; around 81% were detected once. The ten most abundant clones make up roughly 13% of the sample.

For this clone: Its antigen has not been determined. No clone much larger than this one lies a single base away; base qualities are absent.

Whole blood was collected in K2EDTA tubes by collaborating institutions according to the institutions' own protocols. Collaborator samples were shipped for TCRbeta analysis as frozen whole blood, isolated PBMCs, or DNA extracted from either sample type. The sequence was obtained from a man in his fifties or sixties with active or convalescent COVID-19. Sample: peripheral blood. The sequence is built from TRBV5-4 and TRBJ2-5; TRBD2 matches 8 bases in the middle. The nucleotides are TGTGCCAGCAGCTTATCACTAGCGGCAGAGACCCAGTACTTC. Translated, this is CASSLSLAAETQYF.